This T cell receptor (beta chain) was identified during a study of read filtering for tumor transcriptome and immune sequencing. Background on the study: Eight or nine patients were R-ISS I, 16 were R-ISS II, about seven were R-ISS III. After DNase treatment, RNA was made into whole-transcriptome libraries. Study-wide results and limits: Even smaller IR-seq throughput identified most shared clonotypes. In IR-seq, single-read clonotypes were about 81.9% of clonotypes but approximately 3.5% of reads.

Molecular barcoded adaptors covering alpha/delta and beta/gamma chains were used on roughly 400 ng RNA. TCRdb called the reads again in MiXCR, with one record for every CDR3 protein. The table lists more than 20,000 distinct CDR3 sequences, approximately 23% of them singletons. The CDR3 spans 14 residues. In regard to this clonotype: Antigen: not known. With a much larger clone just one base away, this may be a read error.

Sequenced sample: a population of CD138-negative cells sorted from bone marrow. The gene calls are TRBV12-3 or TRBV12-4 and TRBJ2-7; D perhaps matches TRBD2 (7 bases). This clonotype was obtained from a donor aged 40 or older with multiple myeloma. CDR3 sequence: CASGLGGAPHEQYF. The CDR3 nucleotides are TGTGCCAGCGGTTTAGGGGGGGCGCCCCACGAGCAGTACTTC.